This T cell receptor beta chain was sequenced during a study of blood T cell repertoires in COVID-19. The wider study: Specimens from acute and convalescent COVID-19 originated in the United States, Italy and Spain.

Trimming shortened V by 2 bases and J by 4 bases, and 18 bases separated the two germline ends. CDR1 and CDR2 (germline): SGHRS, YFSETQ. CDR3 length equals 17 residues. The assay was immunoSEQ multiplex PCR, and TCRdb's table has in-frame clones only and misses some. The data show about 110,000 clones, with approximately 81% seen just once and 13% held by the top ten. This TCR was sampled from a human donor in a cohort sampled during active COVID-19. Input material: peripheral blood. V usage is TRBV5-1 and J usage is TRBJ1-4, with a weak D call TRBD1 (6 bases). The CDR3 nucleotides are TGCGCCAGCAGCTTCACGGACAGCCCGTCCTTTAATGAAAAACTGTTTTTT. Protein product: CASSFTDSPSFNEKLFF.